These 24 T cell receptor beta chains originate from one sample sequenced in a study of T-cell memory formation after mild COVID-19. Each CDR3 protein gets one entry after TCRdb re-called the 5' RACE reads with MiXCR. The table records approximately 450,000 distinct CDR3 sequences, around a sixth of them present only once. The sequenced sample was PBMCs or a T cell subset sorted from them (not recorded which). These receptors all stem from an adult woman who had mild COVID-19 (a few samples of this study predate the infection). Cell type and time point are not known.

The chain employs TRBV29-1 and TRBJ1-5; the D gene is possibly TRBD1 (5 bases). CDR3 size: 13 residues. Trimming removed 4 bases from V and 0 bases from J, with 7 bases in between. Germline values: CDR1 SQVTM, CDR2 ANQGSEA. The CDR3 spells CSVGGGSNQPQHF. DNA of the CDR3: TGCAGCGTTGGGGGGGGTAGCAATCAGCCCCAGCATTTT.

This clonotype has more than one count but fewer than ten. The rearrangement links TRBV5-1 to TRBJ2-5, with TRBD2 matching 13 bases. V lost 1 base to trimming and J lost 5 bases; unmatched junction nucleotides: 2. The germline V gene encodes CDR1 SGHRS and CDR2 YFSETQ. This CDR3 spans 15 amino acids. This chain's CDR3 is CASSLTSGGAETQYF. DNA of the CDR3: TGCGCCAGCAGCTTGACTAGCGGGGGGGCCGAGACCCAGTACTTC.

V and J are TRBV7-9 and TRBJ2-5; D is unclear. Trimming removed 1 base from V and 11 bases from J, with 20 bases in between. Germline V CDR1 and CDR2: SEHNR, FQNEAQ (reference sequence). CDR3 size: 15 residues. The CDR3 nucleotides read TGTGCCAGCAGCTTAGTCACGGACCCGCACCAAGCACAGTACTTC. This encodes CASSLVTDPHQAQYF.

V usage is TRBV5-1 and J usage is TRBJ2-5; D could derive from TRBD1 or TRBD2 (5 bases each). The V end was cut by 4 bases, the J end by 5 bases, with 24 bases between. CDR1 and CDR2 from the germline V gene are SGHRS and YFSETQ. This CDR3 is built from 17 residues. The CDR3 loop is CASSRVQGSTWGETQYF. CDR3 DNA sequence: TGCGCCAGCAGCCGGGTTCAGGGTTCGACCTGGGGGGAGACCCAGTACTTC.

CDR3 coding DNA: TGTGCCAGCAGCTTAGGGGGAGGGTGGACAGATACGCAGTATTTT. Translated, it gives CASSLGGGWTDTQYF. The rearrangement uses TRBV7-2 and TRBJ2-3; 7 bases agree with TRBD2. Trimming cost V 1 base and J 3 bases; bases outside gene matches: 4. The CDR3 contains 15 residues. Germline V gene lookup returns CDR1 SGHTA and CDR2 FQGNSA.

This clonotype was observed a single time. The CDR3 protein is CAWRRHTGELFF. The CDR3 region has the DNA TGTGCCTGGAGGCGGCACACCGGGGAGCTGTTTTTT. The V and J genes are TRBV30 and TRBJ2-2, with D hard to call. The V and J ends lost 3 bases and 3 bases respectively, with 5 bases between them. The CDR3 covers 12 residues. Germline CDR1 and CDR2: GTSNPN and SVGIG (reference sequence).

DNA of the CDR3: TGCGCCAGCAGCCCCAGAGAGGGCTACGAGCAGTACTTC. Encoded protein: CASSPREGYEQYF. V is TRBV4-3 and J is TRBJ2-7; tentatively, D is TRBD2 (5 bases). V lost 4 bases to trimming and J lost 3 bases, with 10 bases between them. Germline V lookup: CDR1 LGHNA, CDR2 YSLEER. The CDR3 covers 13 residues.

V usage is TRBV12-3 or TRBV12-4 and J usage is TRBJ2-7; the match to TRBD2 covers 14 bases. V was pared by 7 bases and J by 4 bases, with 6 bases of the junction left unmatched. The CDR3 length is 15 residues. This CDR3 is CASTGLAGGGYEQYF. The CDR3 region has the DNA TGTGCCAGCACCGGACTAGCGGGGGGCGGGTACGAGCAGTACTTC.

This sequence joins TRBV24-1 and TRBJ1-1; D gene unclear. Germline V gene data show CDR1 as KGHDR and CDR2 as SFDVKD. The CDR3 runs 10 residues. V dropped 5 bases and J dropped 11 bases, with 8 bases sitting between them. CDR3 loop: CATSALGAFF. The CDR3 DNA reads as TGTGCCACCAGTGCCCTCGGGGCTTTCTTT.

This clonotype was counted between two and nine times. CDR3 protein: CASSLEPSGVTDTQYF. The DNA for the CDR3 is TGTGCCAGCAGCTTAGAACCTAGCGGAGTCACAGATACGCAGTATTTT. The rearrangement uses TRBV7-6 and TRBJ2-3, with 7 positions matching TRBD2. This CDR3 contains 16 residues. Germline-derived CDR1 and CDR2 are SGHVS and FNYEAQ. Losses at the gene ends were 1 base for V and 2 bases for J; bases not matched to a gene: 6.

This clonotype occurred a few times. The V and J genes are TRBV9 and TRBJ1-1; the D is unclear. The ends were cut back, 4 bases at V and 6 bases at J, with 16 bases in the middle. CDR1 and CDR2 (germline): SGDLS, YYNGEE. This CDR3 is 14 amino acids long. The CDR3 DNA reads TGTGCCAGCAGCCCGGGTGGGGTAACGGCTGAAGCTTTCTTT. Its protein product is CASSPGGVTAEAFF. The full variable domain, rest sourced from reference TRBV9 and TRBJ1-1, is DSGVTQTPKHLITATGQRVTLRCSPRSGDLSVYWYQQSLDQGLQFLIQYYNGEERAKGNILERFSAQQFPDLHSELNLSSLELGDSALYFCASSPGGVTAEAFFGQGTRLTVV.

The J gene is TRBJ2-2, the V gene TRBV5-4, with D maybe TRBD2 (6 bases). The germline gives CDR1 SGHNT, CDR2 YYREEE (reference sequence). The CDR3 covers 15 residues. Between the trimmed V and J ends, which lost 6 bases and 6 bases, there was a span of 18 bases. In DNA form, the CDR3 reads TGTGCCAGCAACACACCGGGACCGGGGGCCGGGGAGCTGTTTTTT. This gives the protein CASNTPGPGAGELFF.

This clonotype was seen more than once but under ten times. CDR3 region: CASSGTSGSRETQYF. CDR3 DNA: TGTGCCAGCAGCGGGACTAGCGGGAGCCGGGAGACCCAGTACTTC. The rearrangement uses TRBV12-3 or TRBV12-4 and TRBJ2-5; 14 bases fit TRBD2. The CDR3 spans 15 residues. With 6 bases clipped from V and 5 bases from J, the junction kept 5 bases outside the gene matches.

The J gene is TRBJ2-3, the V gene TRBV19; D not resolved. CDR1 and CDR2 (germline): LNHDA, SQIVND (reference sequence). The CDR3 loop spans 17 amino acids. Trimming pared 5 bases from V and 2 bases from J, leaving 20 bases between. This CDR3 is CASSPPGGPSNTDTQYF. CDR3 nucleotide sequence: TGTGCCAGTAGTCCTCCGGGTGGTCCATCGAACACAGATACGCAGTATTTT.

This clonotype has only a few counts. The V call is TRBV7-2, the J call TRBJ2-7; 14 positions match TRBD2. With V trimmed by 1 base and J by 7 bases, 3 bases remained unmatched. The CDR3 consists of 15 residues. Germline loops: CDR1 SGHTA, CDR2 FQGNSA. The DNA of the CDR3 is TGTGCCAGCAGCTTAGAGGGACTAGCGGGAGTTGAGCAGTACTTC. Amino acids: CASSLEGLAGVEQYF.

A few counts support this clonotype. This rearrangement joins TRBV19 to TRBJ2-4, with D perhaps TRBD1 or TRBD2 (6 bases each). The CDR3 loop spans 17 amino acids. Trimming removed 0 bases from V and 0 bases from J, with 12 bases in between. Germline CDR1 LNHDA, CDR2 SQIVND (reference sequence). CDR3 amino acids: CASSIDLGGRAKNIQYF. In DNA, the CDR3 is TGTGCCAGTAGTATAGATTTAGGGGGGAGAGCCAAAAACATTCAGTACTTC.

The sample holds many counts of this clonotype. The J gene is TRBJ2-7, the V gene TRBV7-3, with TRBD1 matching over 10 bases. This CDR3 contains 14 residues. Germline-derived CDR1 and CDR2 are SGHTA and FQGTGA. The V segment lost 5 bases and the J segment 3 bases; nucleotides outside the gene matches: 4. CDR3 nucleotide sequence: TGTGCCAGCAGCCCCGGGACAGGGGACTACGAGCAGTACTTC. Translating it yields CASSPGTGDYEQYF.

This clonotype was detected many times. This chain links TRBV7-6 with TRBJ1-6; D not certain. The length of the CDR3 is 14 residues. The V gene lost 4 bases and the J gene lost 13 bases, with 17 bases spanning the gap. The V gene's germline CDR1 is SGHVS and CDR2 FNYEAQ. The CDR3 region is CASSSQPRKLPLHF. DNA of the CDR3: TGTGCCAGCAGCTCACAACCCCGGAAGTTGCCCCTCCACTTT. The full variable domain, in which reference TRBV7-6 and TRBJ1-6 provide the parts outside the CDR3, is GAGVSQSPRYKVTKRGQDVALRCDPISGHVSLYWYRQALGQGPEFLTYFNYEAQQDKSGLPNDRFSAERPEGSISTLTIQRTEQRDSAMYRCASSSQPRKLPLHFGNGTRLTVT.

This clonotype was seen a handful of times. The chain employs TRBV12-3 or TRBV12-4 and TRBJ2-3; D not resolved. The V and J ends lost 1 base and 2 bases respectively, with 19 bases between them. This CDR3 is 18 amino acids long. The CDR3 spells CASSLGASVGSSTDTQYF. DNA for the CDR3: TGTGCCAGCAGTTTAGGTGCGTCGGTAGGATCCTCCACAGATACGCAGTATTTT.

The rearrangement uses TRBV5-1 and TRBJ2-3, with 11 nucleotides matching TRBD2. V gave up 5 bases and J gave up 5 bases; unmatched junction bases: 10. Germline-derived CDR1 and CDR2 are SGHRS and YFSETQ. CDR3 size: 16 residues. The CDR3 here is CASRMIAGGPVDTQYF. In DNA, the CDR3 is TGCGCCAGCAGGATGATAGCGGGAGGGCCAGTAGATACGCAGTATTTT.

This clonotype has a single count. The J gene is TRBJ2-3, the V gene TRBV12-3 or TRBV12-4; TRBD2 aligns across 9 bases. The J segment lost 6 bases and the V segment lost 6 bases, leaving 10 bases of the junction unmatched. This CDR3 has 15 residues. CDR3 in amino acids: CASSRLAGAVDTQYF. The CDR3 nucleotides are TGTGCCAGCAGCCGTTTAGCGGGAGCCGTGGATACGCAGTATTTT.

This clonotype was seen repeatedly, ten times or more. The J gene is TRBJ1-2, the V gene TRBV18; TRBD1 matches at 7 bases. J was trimmed by 5 bases and V by 1 base; bases with no gene match: 4. This CDR3 spans 14 amino acids. Germline values: CDR1 KGHSH, CDR2 LQKENI. CDR3 coding DNA: TGTGCCAGCTCACCACGAGCAGGGGGATATGGCTACACCTTC. Its translation: CASSPRAGGYGYTF.

The chain uses TRBV6-1 and TRBJ2-7; D perhaps matches TRBD1 (5 bases). Germline V gene lookup returns CDR1 MNHNS and CDR2 SASEGT. Trimming stripped 2 bases from V and 2 bases from J, with 13 bases between. There are 15 residues in the CDR3. CDR3 coding DNA: TGTGCCAGCAGTGAACCTGGGGCGCGGACCTACGAGCAGTACTTC. This encodes CASSEPGARTYEQYF.

The chain has TRBV5-1 and TRBJ2-2, with D possibly TRBD1 on 6 matching bases. The CDR3 is made up of 14 amino acids. Trimming stripped 3 bases from V and 7 bases from J, with 13 bases between. The V gene's germline CDR1 is SGHRS and CDR2 YFSETQ. Written as DNA, the CDR3 is TGCGCCAGCAGCTCCGGTGGGGGCGGCGGGGAGCTGTTTTTT. Translating it yields CASSSGGGGGELFF.